A single sample gave rise to the 4 T cell receptor beta chains below, sequenced in a study of immune cell composition in non-small cell lung cancer. Some clones are missing from TCRdb's copy, which holds only in-frame ones; the method was immunoSEQ multiplex PCR. The sample has 6,000 to 8,500 clones, about two thirds seen once; the top ten hold more than 8%. Sample: lung tumor tissue. The receptor set was obtained from a human donor with non-small cell lung cancer.

J is TRBJ2-1 and V is TRBV6-5; unclear D gene. V was trimmed by 5 bases and J by 5 bases, leaving 16 bases between them. The CDR3 is 15 amino acids. Germline CDR1 is MNHEY and CDR2 is SVGAGI. The CDR3 coding sequence is TGTGCCAGCAGTCGGAGAGACGGAGTCGACAATGAGCAGTTCTTC. Encoded protein: CASSRRDGVDNEQFF.

The genes are TRBV13 and TRBJ1-2; 7 bases fit TRBD1. Germline V lookup: CDR1 PRHDT, CDR2 FYEKMQ (reference sequence). This CDR3 region has 16 residues. J lost 2 bases, V lost 2 bases, and 8 bases had no gene match. This CDR3 is CASSLNLGRGNYGYTF. The CDR3, as DNA: TGTGCCAGCAGCTTAAATTTGGGCAGGGGGAACTATGGCTACACCTTC.

The rearrangement uses TRBV30 and TRBJ2-7; tentative D call: TRBD2 (5 bases). This CDR3 is 11 amino acids long. Germline V gene lookup returns CDR1 GTSNPN and CDR2 SVGIG (reference sequence). V was trimmed by 5 bases and J by 2 bases, leaving 7 bases between them. The CDR3 loop is CAWGLTYEQYF. The CDR3 DNA reads as TGTGCCTGGGGACTGACCTACGAGCAGTACTTC.

This chain links TRBV29-1 with TRBJ2-5; D is perhaps TRBD1 (6 bases). V gave up 6 bases and J gave up 1 base, with 18 bases separating them. The CDR3 loop spans 15 amino acids. Germline CDR1 SQVTM, CDR2 ANQGSEA. The CDR3 sequence is CSVTQGQGPQETQYF. The CDR3 nucleotides are TGCAGCGTAACACAGGGCCAGGGCCCCCAAGAGACCCAGTACTTC. Complete variable domain (other parts from reference TRBV29-1 and TRBJ2-5): SAVISQKPSRDICQRGTSLTIQCQVDSQVTMMFWYRQQPGQSLTLIATANQGSEATYESGFVIDKFPISRPNLTFSTLTVSNMSPEDSSIYLCSVTQGQGPQETQYFGPGTRLLVL.